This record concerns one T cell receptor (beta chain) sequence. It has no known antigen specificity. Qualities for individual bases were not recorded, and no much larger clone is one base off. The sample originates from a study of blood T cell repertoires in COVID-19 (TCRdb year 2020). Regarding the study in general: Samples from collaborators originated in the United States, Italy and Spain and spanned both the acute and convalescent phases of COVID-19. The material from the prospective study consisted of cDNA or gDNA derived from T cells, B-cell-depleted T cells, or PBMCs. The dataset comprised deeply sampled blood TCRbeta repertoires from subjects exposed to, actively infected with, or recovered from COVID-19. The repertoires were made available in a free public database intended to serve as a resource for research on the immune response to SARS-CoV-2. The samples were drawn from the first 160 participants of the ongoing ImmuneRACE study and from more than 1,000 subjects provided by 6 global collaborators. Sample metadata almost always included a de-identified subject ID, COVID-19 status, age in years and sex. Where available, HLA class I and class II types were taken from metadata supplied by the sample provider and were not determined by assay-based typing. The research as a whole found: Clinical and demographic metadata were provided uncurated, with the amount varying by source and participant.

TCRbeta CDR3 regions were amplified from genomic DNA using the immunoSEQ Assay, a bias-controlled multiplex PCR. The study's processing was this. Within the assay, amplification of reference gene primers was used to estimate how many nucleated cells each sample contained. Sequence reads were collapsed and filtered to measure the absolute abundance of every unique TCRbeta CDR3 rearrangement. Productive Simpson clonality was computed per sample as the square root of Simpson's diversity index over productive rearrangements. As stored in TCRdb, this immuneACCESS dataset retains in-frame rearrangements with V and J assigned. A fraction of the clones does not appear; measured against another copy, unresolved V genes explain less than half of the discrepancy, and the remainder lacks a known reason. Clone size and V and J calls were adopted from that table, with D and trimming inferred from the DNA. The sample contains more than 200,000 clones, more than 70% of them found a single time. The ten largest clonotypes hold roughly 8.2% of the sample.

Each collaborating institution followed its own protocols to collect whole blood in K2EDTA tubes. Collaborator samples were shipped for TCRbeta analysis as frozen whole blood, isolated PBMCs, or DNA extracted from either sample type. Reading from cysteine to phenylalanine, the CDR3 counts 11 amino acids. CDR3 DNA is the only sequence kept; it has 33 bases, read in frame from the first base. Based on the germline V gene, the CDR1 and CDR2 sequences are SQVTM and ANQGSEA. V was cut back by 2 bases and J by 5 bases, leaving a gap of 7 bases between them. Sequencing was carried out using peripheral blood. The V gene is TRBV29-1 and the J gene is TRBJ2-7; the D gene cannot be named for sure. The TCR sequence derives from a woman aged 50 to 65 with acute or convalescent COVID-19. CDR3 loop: CSVESLDEQYF. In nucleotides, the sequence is TGCAGCGTTGAAAGCCTGGACGAGCAGTACTTC.